This TCR beta chain came from a study of blood T cell repertoires in COVID-19. As for the study in general: T cells, B-cell-depleted T cells, or PBMCs provided the cDNA or gDNA that served as material.

Seattle's enrolled individuals joined amid active infection and were then monitored longitudinally. Profiling relied on immunoSEQ multiplex PCR, and the TCRdb table lists in-frame clones only, not all of them. The sample contains under 150,000 clones, more than 80% of which appear only once. This clone was observed a single time. Specimen: peripheral blood. The source is a woman aged 55-69 years with COVID-19, enrolled during active disease.

Here the CDR3 reads CAWSSTGEVEGNQPQHF. As DNA, the CDR3 is TGTGCCTGGAGTTCTACAGGGGAAGTCGAGGGCAATCAGCCCCAGCATTTT. This sequence joins TRBV30 and TRBJ1-5; 7 bases map to TRBD1. The CDR3 consists of 17 residues. Germline CDR1 and CDR2: GTSNPN and SVGIG (reference sequence). With 2 bases clipped from V and 2 bases from J, the junction kept 12 bases outside the gene matches.